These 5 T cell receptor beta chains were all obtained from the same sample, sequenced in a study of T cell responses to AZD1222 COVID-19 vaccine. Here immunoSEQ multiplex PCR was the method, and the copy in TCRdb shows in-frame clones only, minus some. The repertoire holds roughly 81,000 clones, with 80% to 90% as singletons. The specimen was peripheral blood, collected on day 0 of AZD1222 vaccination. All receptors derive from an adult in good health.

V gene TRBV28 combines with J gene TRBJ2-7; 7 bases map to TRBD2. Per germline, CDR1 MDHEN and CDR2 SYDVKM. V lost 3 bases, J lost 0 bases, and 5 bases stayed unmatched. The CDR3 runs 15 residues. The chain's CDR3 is CASSFQAGFSYEQYF. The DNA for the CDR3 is TGTGCCAGCAGTTTCCAAGCGGGGTTCTCCTACGAGCAGTACTTC.

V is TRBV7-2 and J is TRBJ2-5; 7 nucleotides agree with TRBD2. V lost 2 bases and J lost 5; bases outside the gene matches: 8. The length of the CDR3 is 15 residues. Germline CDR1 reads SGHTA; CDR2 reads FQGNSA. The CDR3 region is CASSLFPGGVETQYF. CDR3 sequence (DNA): TGTGCCAGCAGCTTATTTCCGGGAGGAGTGGAGACCCAGTACTTC.

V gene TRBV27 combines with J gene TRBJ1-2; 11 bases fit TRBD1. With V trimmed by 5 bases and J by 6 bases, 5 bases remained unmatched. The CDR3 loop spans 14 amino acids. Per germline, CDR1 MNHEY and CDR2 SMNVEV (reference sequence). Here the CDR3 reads CASSPRTGGNGYTF. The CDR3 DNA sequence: TGTGCCAGCAGTCCTAGGACAGGGGGCAATGGCTACACCTTC.

The CDR3 loop reads CSVGEVGQPQHF. The CDR3 DNA reads TGCAGCGTTGGGGAAGTTGGTCAGCCCCAGCATTTT. The chain employs TRBV29-1 and TRBJ1-5; D uncertain. The V end was cut by 4 bases, the J end by 6 bases, with 10 bases between. CDR1 is SQVTM and CDR2 is ANQGSEA in the germline V gene. CDR3 length: 12 residues. Complete variable domain (other parts from reference TRBV29-1 and TRBJ1-5): SAVISQKPSRDICQRGTSLTIQCQVDSQVTMMFWYRQQPGQSLTLIATANQGSEATYESGFVIDKFPISRPNLTFSTLTVSNMSPEDSSIYLCSVGEVGQPQHFGDGTRLSIL.

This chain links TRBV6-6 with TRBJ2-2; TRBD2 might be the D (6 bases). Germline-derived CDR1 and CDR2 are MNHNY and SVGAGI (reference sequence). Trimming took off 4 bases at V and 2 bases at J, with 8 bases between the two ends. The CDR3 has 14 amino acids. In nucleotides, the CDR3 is TGTGCCAGCAGTTCGGGGGTAAACACCGGGGAGCTGTTTTTT. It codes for CASSSGVNTGELFF.